This TCR beta chain was sequenced during a study of long-term antiretroviral therapy in people with HIV. Background on the study: Sampling started about a decade before the 2015 immediate-ART recommendation.

The CDR3 runs to 15 residues. V lost 3 bases and J lost 0, with 11 bases in between. Germline V gene data show CDR1 as GTSNPN and CDR2 as SVGIG (reference sequence). Before DNA extraction, roughly 0.9-10 million cryopreserved PBMC were held in the samples. An immunoSEQ assay, version v3.0, was performed at survey level. Sequencing used immunoSEQ multiplex PCR; TCRdb keeps in-frame clones, though not all of them. The data contain 9,000 to 13,000 clones, roughly 90% of them singletons. V and J are TRBV30 and TRBJ1-4, with D possibly being TRBD1 (6 bases). This sequence originates from a middle-aged woman with HIV. The specimen comprised unsorted PBMCs, sampled 0.2 years before starting antiretroviral therapy. The CDR3 DNA sequence: TGTGCCTGGAGCGTACAGGGAACAACTAATGAAAAACTGTTTTTT. As protein: CAWSVQGTTNEKLFF.